This record concerns one T cell receptor beta chain sequence. Antigen specificity is unknown. This entry is derived from a study of Ad26.COV2.S vaccination and SARS-CoV-2 variants. About the research overall: Donor got 5x10^10 or 1x10^11 viral particles of Ad26.COV2.S. General observations from the study: After vaccination, reports described spike-specific CD8+ and CD4+ T cell responses as showing substantial breadth. The TCR breadth and depth analyses may have understated or missed part of the total T cell responses.

Measured with immunoSEQ multiplex PCR; TCRdb has only the in-frame clones, and not every one. The sample contains about 350,000 clones, around nine tenths of which appear only once. Treatment denoted: around 19 received Ad26.COV2.S at low or high dose, single or two shots; roughly 5 received placebo; per-sample allocation not given. Collection of the samples took place on day 63 after the first injection of vaccine or placebo. V lost 3 bases, J lost 6 bases, and 17 bases lay in between. The CDR3 totals 15 residues. Germline V gives CDR1 KGHSH, CDR2 LQKENI. Sequenced here: peripheral blood, sampled in a trial of Ad26.COV2.S vaccine versus placebo. The genes are TRBV18 and TRBJ1-1; a weak D match, TRBD1 (5 bases). The sequence was obtained from a person aged 18 to 59 who received the Ad26.COV2.S COVID-19 vaccine or a placebo. The CDR3 protein is CASSPAGGGFAEAFF. CDR3 nucleotide sequence: TGTGCCAGCTCACCCGCGGGGGGGGGTTTCGCTGAAGCTTTCTTT.